The 5 T cell receptor beta chains listed next were all sequenced from one sample in a study of shared clonotypes between healthy human individuals (TCRdb year 2020). Libraries were built with the immunoSEQ multiplex PCR assay. As stored in TCRdb, this immuneACCESS dataset retains in-frame rearrangements with V and J assigned. A fraction of the clones does not appear; measured against another copy, unresolved V genes explain less than half of the discrepancy, and the remainder lacks a known reason. The sample has 1,400,000 or so clones on record, about 98.5% of them singletons. About 0.35% of the sample comes from the top ten. What was sequenced was naive CD4+ T cells sorted from blood. The intended sense of this specimen's cell subset or site label: CD45RA+ positively selected. The receptors here all came from a man aged 25 to 40 in good health.

This sequence joins TRBV2 and TRBJ1-4, with TRBD1 matching 10 bases. V lost 6 bases and J lost 7; bases outside the gene matches: 2. Germline V CDR1 and CDR2: SNHLY, FYNNEI. This CDR3 is 13 amino acids long. The CDR3 protein is CASSGDRGEKLFF. CDR3 coding DNA: TGTGCCAGCAGCGGGGACAGGGGTGAAAAACTGTTTTTT.

The chain employs TRBV5-5 and TRBJ2-7; 8 nucleotides match TRBD2. Germline assignment: CDR1 SGHKS and CDR2 YYEKEE (reference sequence). The CDR3 runs 14 residues. Unmatched junction bases numbered 3, after V lost 2 bases and J lost 2 bases. CDR3 in DNA: TGTGCCAGCAGCTTCGCTAGCGGGCCCTACGAGCAGTACTTC. Translating gives CASSFASGPYEQYF.

The chain has TRBV5-4 and TRBJ2-5, with a weak D call TRBD1 (6 bases). The V end was cut by 4 bases, the J end by 5 bases, with 24 bases between. The CDR3 has 17 amino acids. Germline CDR1 and CDR2: SGHNT and YYREEE (reference sequence). The CDR3 DNA reads as TGTGCCAGCAGCACCGGGACAACGCCCCTCACCAAGGAGACCCAGTACTTC. It translates to CASSTGTTPLTKETQYF.

V usage is TRBV6-5 and J usage is TRBJ2-5; D possibly uses TRBD1 or TRBD2 (7 bases each). This CDR3 has 13 amino acids. The germline V gene encodes CDR1 MNHEY and CDR2 SVGAGI. V shed 7 bases and J shed 9 bases, with 18 bases lying between them. CDR3 loop: CASTQGGVRAQYF. DNA of the CDR3: TGTGCCAGCACCCAGGGGGGGGTAAGGGCCCAGTACTTC.

This rearrangement joins TRBV18 to TRBJ2-7, with D perhaps matching TRBD1 (7 bases). Germline V gene lookup returns CDR1 KGHSH and CDR2 LQKENI. Trimming pared 5 bases from V and 3 bases from J, leaving 14 bases between. The CDR3 spans 14 residues. The DNA for the CDR3 is TGTGCCAGCTCAGGAGGGCGGGACAGCTACGAGCAGTACTTC. Residues: CASSGGRDSYEQYF.